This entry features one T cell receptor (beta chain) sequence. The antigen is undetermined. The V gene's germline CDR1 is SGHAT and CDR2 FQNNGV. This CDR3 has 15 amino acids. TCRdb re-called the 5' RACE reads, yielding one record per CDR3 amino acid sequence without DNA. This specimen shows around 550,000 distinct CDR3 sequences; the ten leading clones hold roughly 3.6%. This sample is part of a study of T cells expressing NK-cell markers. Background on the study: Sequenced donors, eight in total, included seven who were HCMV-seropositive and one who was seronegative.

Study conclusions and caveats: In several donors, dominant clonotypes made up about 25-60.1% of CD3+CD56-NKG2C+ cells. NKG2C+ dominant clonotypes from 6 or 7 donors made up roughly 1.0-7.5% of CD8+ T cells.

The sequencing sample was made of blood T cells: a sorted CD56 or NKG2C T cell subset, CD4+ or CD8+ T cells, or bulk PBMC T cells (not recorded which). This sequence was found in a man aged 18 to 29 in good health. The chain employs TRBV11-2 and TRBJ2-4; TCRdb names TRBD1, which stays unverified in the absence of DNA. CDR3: CASSSIRDGKNIQYF.